These T cell receptor beta chains were read from a single sample in a study of cytotoxic CD8 clonotypes in ibrutinib-treated CLL. Produced via immunoSEQ multiplex PCR; TCRdb's table is partial and in-frame only. The sample lists 200,000 or so clones, about four fifths occurring once. The source was PBMCs, collected after 12 months of ibrutinib treatment. All receptors derive from a human donor with chronic lymphocytic leukemia. CDR3s leave out the opening cysteine and the closing phenylalanine or tryptophan.

>TRBJ2-6|TRBV2
AQARGPVGANVLT
>TRBJ2-2|TRBV18
ASSPPNTGELF
>TRBJ2-7|TRBV15
ATSRFQQTSSYEQY
>TRBJ2-7|TRBV9
ASSVVSSGRGFSLDYYEQY
>TRBJ2-3|TRBV11-2
ASSLLAGSTDTQY
>TRBJ1-5|TRBV7-8
ASSLGQGRKGAPQH
>TRBJ1-1|TRBV7-2
ASSLVTDNTEAF
>TRBJ2-2|TRBV18
ASSPPRGGFAGELF
>TRBJ2-5|TRBV5-1
ASSLGGQETQY
>TRBJ2-1|TRBV28
ASSSDREGQF
>TRBJ1-1|TRBV19
ASSTPGAHRGTEAF
>TRBJ1-1|TRBV2
ASIGGTEAF
>TRBJ1-1|TRBV10-3
AISYRETNTEAF
>TRBJ2-2|TRBV11-1
ASSLPSGRGTGELF
>TRBJ1-2|TRBV11-2
ASSLDGGTST
>TRBJ1-1|TRBV27
ASSLWGADTEAF
>TRBJ2-1|TRBV11-3
ASSDDSPEQF
>TRBJ1-2|TRBV6-5
ASSYRSNYGYT
>TRBJ2-1|TRBV5-4
ASSLDGTGPYNEQF
>TRBJ2-7|TRBV5-4
ASSLEGTYYEQY
>TRBJ1-5|TRBV6-5
ASSYSKWQPQH
>TRBJ2-5|TRBV5-6
ASSFTPGPLETQY
>TRBJ2-2|TRBV2
ASRAEFTGELF
>TRBJ2-3|TRBV11-2
ASSLAPPDTQY
>TRBJ1-4|TRBV6-1
ASSEQGRDEKLF
>TRBJ2-7|TRBV5-1
ASSIFFGESYEQY
>TRBJ1-1|TRBV6-5
ASSYNPNTEAF
>TRBJ1-3|TRBV2
ASHATTGNTIY
>TRBJ2-3|TRBV28
ASSSTGVGDTQY
>TRBJ1-4|TRBV6-5
ASSWDIREKLF
>TRBJ2-2|TRBV12-1
ASTPVGELF
>TRBJ2-5|TRBV13
ASSFLLRLADQETQY
>TRBJ2-1|TRBV4-1
ASSLLGGPYNEQF
>TRBJ2-7|TRBV6-5
ASSYGGKPYEQY
>TRBJ2-6|TRBV18
ASSPVQAGANVLT
>TRBJ2-1|TRBV2
ASRWGGSSYNEQF
>TRBJ2-5|TRBV6-5
ASSMSPEGTQY
>TRBJ1-5|TRBV5-1
ASSWDRGQPQH
>TRBJ2-7|TRBV11-2
ASSRGTSYEQY
>TRBJ2-3|TRBV6-1
ASSERGADTQY
>TRBJ2-1|TRBV5-4
ASMRGLYNEQF